A selection of T cell receptor beta chains follows, all from one sample in a study of radiation and T cells in renal cell carcinoma. Profiled with immunoSEQ multiplex PCR; TCRdb holds only in-frame clones, not every one. The sample includes about 150,000 clones, about nine tenths of them seen just once. The sample consisted of blood, taken from a patient whose treatment included radiotherapy and nephrectomy. These receptors came from a woman aged 50 to 60 with renal cell carcinoma. The CDR3 runs from the conserved cysteine through the conserved F or W. The D gene is left open where the match is weak. Only part of the rows carry a size: once, few, many, or a class if the clone is expanded.

j_gene | d_gene | v_gene | abundance | CDR3aa | CDR3nt
TRBJ2-3 | - | TRBV7-9 | - | CASSPRVARSTDTQYF | TGTGCCAGCAGCCCAAGGGTGGCAAGAAGCACAGATACGCAGTATTTT
TRBJ1-2 | - | TRBV6-1 | - | CASVRTGANYGYTF | TGTGCCAGCGTCCGGACGGGGGCAAACTATGGCTACACCTTC
TRBJ2-3 | TRBD2 | TRBV19 | - | CASRGTGLAGVSTQYF | TGTGCCAGTAGGGGGACGGGACTAGCGGGGGTCTCTACGCAGTATTTT
TRBJ2-3 | TRBD2 | TRBV18 | once | CASSQLAGSTDTQYF | TGTGCCAGCTCCCAACTAGCGGGGAGCACAGATACGCAGTATTTT
TRBJ1-1 | - | TRBV5-1 | - | CASSLGWGGREAFF | TGCGCCAGCAGCCTAGGTTGGGGAGGGCGTGAAGCTTTCTTT
TRBJ1-1 | - | TRBV2 | once | CASSSSGRMNTEAFF | TGTGCCAGCAGTTCCTCGGGACGGATGAACACTGAAGCTTTCTTT
TRBJ2-2 | - | TRBV2 | few | CASKAAGNTGELFF | TGTGCCAGCAAGGCAGCGGGCAACACCGGGGAGCTGTTTTTT
TRBJ2-5 | - | TRBV5-4 | - | CASSLDSLWETQYF | TGTGCCAGCAGCTTGGACAGCTTGTGGGAGACCCAGTACTTC
TRBJ1-5 | - | TRBV19 | once | CASRDLPGQPQHF | TGTGCCAGTAGAGACCTACCGGGTCAGCCCCAGCATTTT
TRBJ2-2 | TRBD1 | TRBV6-1 | - | CASSAQGDTGELFF | TGTGCCAGCAGTGCACAGGGGGACACCGGGGAGCTGTTTTTT
TRBJ1-2 | - | TRBV7-2 | - | CASSLVGQGFVSYGYTF | TGTGCCAGCAGCTTAGTGGGGCAGGGATTCGTGTCCTATGGCTACACCTTC
TRBJ2-1 | - | TRBV29-1 | once | CSVEWAAPNNEQFF | TGCAGCGTTGAATGGGCAGCGCCCAACAATGAGCAGTTCTTC
TRBJ1-5 | TRBD1 | TRBV6-6 | - | CASSPGQGGNQPQHF | TGTGCCAGCAGCCCCGGACAGGGAGGTAATCAGCCCCAGCATTTT
TRBJ1-2 | - | TRBV13 | - | CASSLGAYNYGYTF | TGTGCCAGCAGCTTAGGGGCCTACAACTATGGCTACACCTTC
TRBJ2-3 | TRBD2 | TRBV6-5 | - | CASSSSGVVTDTQYF | TGTGCCAGCAGCTCTAGCGGGGTGGTGACAGATACGCAGTATTTT
TRBJ1-5 | - | TRBV2 | - | CASSALRGGNQPQHF | TGTGCCAGCAGTGCCCTTCGGGGGGGCAATCAGCCCCAGCATTTT
TRBJ1-4 | - | TRBV5-6 | - | CASSLGLINEKLFF | TGTGCCAGCAGCTTGGGGTTAATTAATGAAAAACTGTTTTTT
TRBJ2-3 | - | TRBV5-6 | - | CASSLAGGVTDTQYF | TGTGCCAGCAGCTTGGCCGGCGGGGTTACAGATACGCAGTATTTT
TRBJ1-2 | TRBD1 | TRBV5-5 | few | CASSSVPGTVYGYTF | TGTGCCAGCAGCTCGGTCCCCGGGACAGTCTATGGCTACACCTTC
TRBJ1-1 | - | TRBV7-8 | - | CASSLEWGARSEAFF | TGTGCCAGCAGCTTAGAGTGGGGGGCTAGGTCTGAAGCTTTCTTT
TRBJ1-2 | TRBD1 | TRBV18 | - | CASSPEGQGSYGYTF | TGTGCCAGCTCACCAGAAGGACAGGGCTCCTATGGCTACACCTTC
TRBJ1-2 | - | TRBV10-3 | - | CAISERVDGYGHTF | TGTGCCATCAGTGAACGGGTGGATGGCTATGGCCACACCTTC
TRBJ2-3 | - | TRBV15 | - | CATSRDGAEDITDTQYF | TGTGCCACCAGCAGAGATGGGGCAGAAGATATCACAGATACGCAGTATTTT
TRBJ2-4 | - | TRBV5-1 | - | CASSLEQSGNIQYF | TGCGCCAGCAGCTTGGAACAAAGCGGAAACATTCAGTACTTC
TRBJ2-5 | TRBD2 | TRBV2 | - | CASSDLAGGLGTQYF | TGTGCCAGCAGTGATCTAGCGGGGGGGCTAGGGACCCAGTACTTC
TRBJ2-2 | TRBD2 | TRBV5-1 | - | CASSPGGMNTGELFF | TGCGCCAGCAGCCCCGGGGGGATGAACACCGGGGAGCTGTTTTTT
TRBJ1-1 | - | TRBV7-9 | - | CASSLARGMYTEAFF | TGTGCCAGCAGCTTAGCGCGGGGGATGTACACTGAAGCTTTCTTT
TRBJ1-6 | - | TRBV14 | - | CASSQEEGYYNSPLHF | TGTGCCAGCAGCCAAGAAGAGGGATACTATAATTCACCCCTCCACTTT
TRBJ1-2 | - | TRBV13 | - | CASSLGGFVDGYTF | TGTGCCAGCAGCTTAGGGGGCTTTGTGGATGGCTACACCTTC
TRBJ1-1 | - | TRBV5-5 | few | CASSSDGQMNTEAFF | TGTGCCAGCAGCAGCGACGGACAGATGAACACTGAAGCTTTCTTT
TRBJ2-1 | TRBD1 | TRBV11-3 | - | CASSSDRGPNEQFF | TGTGCCAGCAGCTCCGACAGGGGACCCAATGAGCAGTTCTTC
TRBJ1-1 | TRBD1 | TRBV9 | - | CASSVSLTGRKNTEAFF | TGTGCCAGCAGCGTAAGCCTGACAGGGAGAAAGAACACTGAAGCTTTCTTT
TRBJ1-1 | - | TRBV7-2 | - | CASSLSVGTEAFF | TGTGCCAGCAGCCTCTCAGTGGGTACTGAAGCTTTCTTT
TRBJ2-7 | TRBD2 | TRBV4-2 | once | CASSQGNSGEQYF | TGTGCCAGCAGCCAGGGGAATAGCGGGGAGCAGTACTTC
TRBJ1-2 | - | TRBV13 | - | CASSFRGLSYGYTF | TGTGCCAGCAGCTTTCGGGGGCTCAGCTATGGCTACACCTTC
TRBJ2-7 | - | TRBV25-1 | - | CASRPGQRWGEQYF | TGTGCCAGCAGACCGGGACAACGTTGGGGAGAGCAGTACTTC
TRBJ1-5 | TRBD1 | TRBV10-1 | - | CASDGTGALSNQPQHF | TGCGCCAGCGACGGGACAGGGGCTTTAAGCAATCAGCCCCAGCATTTT
TRBJ1-5 | - | TRBV7-2 | once | CASSQGAGTVNQPQHF | TGTGCCAGCAGCCAAGGGGCAGGGACCGTAAATCAGCCCCAGCATTTT
TRBJ1-5 | - | TRBV6-6 | - | CASMSHGYSNQPQHF | TGTGCCAGCATGTCCCACGGTTATAGCAATCAGCCCCAGCATTTT
TRBJ1-1 | - | TRBV19 | few | CASSIGRAVNTEAFF | TGTGCCAGTAGTATAGGTCGGGCGGTGAACACTGAAGCTTTCTTT
TRBJ1-1 | - | TRBV29-1 | - | CSVEKGLNTEAFF | TGCAGCGTTGAAAAGGGATTGAACACTGAAGCTTTCTTT
TRBJ2-7 | TRBD1 | TRBV15 | - | CATSSSPGQGYEQYF | TGTGCCACCAGCAGTTCACCGGGACAGGGCTACGAGCAGTACTTC
TRBJ2-3 | TRBD2 | TRBV5-1 | - | CASSLTSGETDTQYF | TGCGCCAGCAGCCTCACTAGCGGGGAGACAGATACGCAGTATTTT
TRBJ2-2 | TRBD1 | TRBV19 | - | CASRVAGQGAFGELFF | TGTGCCAGTAGAGTCGCGGGACAGGGGGCGTTCGGGGAGCTGTTTTTT
TRBJ2-3 | - | TRBV6-6 | - | CAAQMEVSTDTQYF | TGTGCCGCCCAGATGGAGGTTAGCACAGATACGCAGTATTTT